The entry that follows covers one T cell receptor beta chain sequence. Germline V lookup: CDR1 SGHRS, CDR2 YFSETQ. V shed 4 bases and J 1 base; nucleotides not matched to a gene: 10. The CDR3 is 16 amino acids. This sample was taken from a study of blood T cells in healthy people across ages. A second PCR, run for about 7 to 11 cycles, used a sample-barcoded 5' primer plus a J-beta primer mix. Unique molecular identifiers of 12 random nucleotides labeled each cDNA. From the 5' RACE reads, TCRdb called clonotypes with MiXCR, one entry per CDR3 protein. The data hold fewer than 800,000 distinct CDR3 sequences, with around 25% observed a single time. This sample was also put to use in a study of T cells of mothers and their children. That source reports: Unrelated mother-child pairs always had slightly, but never significantly, lower normalized overlap than related pairs.

The sequenced sample consisted of blood. This chain joins TRBV5-1 and TRBJ1-1, with 7 bases identical to TRBD1. This sequence originates from a boy younger than 18 in good health. The CDR3: CASSRDSRWENTEAFF. The CDR3 coding sequence is TGCGCCAGCAGCAGGGACAGCCGCTGGGAGAACACTGAAGCTTTCTTT.